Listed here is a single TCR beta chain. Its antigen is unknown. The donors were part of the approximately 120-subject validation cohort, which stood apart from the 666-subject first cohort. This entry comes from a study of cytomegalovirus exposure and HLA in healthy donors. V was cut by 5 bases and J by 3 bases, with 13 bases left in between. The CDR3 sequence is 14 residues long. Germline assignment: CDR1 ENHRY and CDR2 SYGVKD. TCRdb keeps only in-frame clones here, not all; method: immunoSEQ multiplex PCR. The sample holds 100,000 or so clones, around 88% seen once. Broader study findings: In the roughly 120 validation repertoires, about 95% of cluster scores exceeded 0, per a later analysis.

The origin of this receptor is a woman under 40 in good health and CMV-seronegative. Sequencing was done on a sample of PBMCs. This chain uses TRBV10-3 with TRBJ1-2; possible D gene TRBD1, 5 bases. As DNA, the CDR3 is TGTGCCATCAGTCCCCAGGGAGGCGACTATGGCTACACCTTC. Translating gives CAISPQGGDYGYTF.